Sequencing of this T cell receptor beta chain was carried out in a study of post-analysis software for immune sequencing data. Whole-study context: Relapsing-remitting, secondary progressive and progressive-relapsing forms of multiple sclerosis all featured among disease courses.

Unique molecular identifiers were carried by the TCR beta cDNA libraries. Input of about 0.95 to 10 million T cells yielded around 460,000 cDNA molecules. TCRdb analysed the PCR reads with MiXCR anew, one entry per CDR3 protein. The repertoire holds hundreds of thousands of distinct CDR3 sequences, with approximately 59% as singletons. A remark on this clonotype: As yet, its antigen is unknown.

Study-level findings and limits: Multiple sclerosis patients had significantly lower normalized Chao1 diversity than controls. F-measure co-clustering was strong for batch-matched samples. Roughly five TRBV segments appeared more often in patients than in controls, and TRBV5-6, TRBV5-1 and TRBV20-1 were among these.

The CDR3 has 12 amino acids. Trimming removed 4 bases from V and 4 bases from J; junction bases left unmatched: 3. Germline V gene data show CDR1 as SQVTM and CDR2 as ANQGSEA. This clonotype originated in a girl aged 2-9 years with multiple sclerosis. Sequencing was performed on blood. This chain connects TRBV29-1 to TRBJ1-2; 7 positions match TRBD1. The CDR3 nucleotides are TGCAGCGTTGTAAAGGGGGCCTATGGCTACACCTTC. It is translated as CSVVKGAYGYTF.